A selection of T cell receptor beta chains follows, all from one sample in a study of vaccination and CD4 T cells after COVID-19. TCRdb reprocessed the PCR reads with MiXCR, giving one entry per CDR3 protein. The sample yields about 10,000 distinct CDR3 sequences, 48% seen once. These receptors are not linked to any known antigen. Sequenced input: CD4+ T cells from blood, cultured in vitro. All receptors come from a human donor who had recovered from COVID-19. Each CDR3 is given with its conserved first and last residue. D genes are given only for firm matches. Clone size is shown for a subset of rows, as once, few, many or a class of expanded clone.

D	size	V	J	DNA	CDR3
TRBD1	.	TRBV19	TRBJ1-1	TGTGCCAGTAGTCCAATGTCGGACAGGGCAGCTGAAGCTTTCTTT	CASSPMSDRAAEAFF
TRBD1	.	TRBV6-5	TRBJ1-2	TGTGCCAGCAGTTACTCGTATGTGCGGGACAGGGCCTATGGCTACACCTTC	CASSYSYVRDRAYGYTF
.	.	TRBV6-2/TRBV6-3	TRBJ1-1	TGTGCCAGCAGACCTGGCCGGAGGGGCACTGAAGCTTTCTTT	CASRPGRRGTEAFF
TRBD1	few	TRBV10-3	TRBJ2-7	TGTGCCAGCCGGGACAGGGACTACGAGCAGTACTTC	CASRDRDYEQYF
TRBD1	.	TRBV27	TRBJ1-2	TGTGCCAGCAGTTTGTCAGGGGGAATCTATGGCTACACCTTC	CASSLSGGIYGYTF
TRBD2	few	TRBV24-1	TRBJ2-5	TGTGCCACCAGTGATGGGGGGACTAGGAAAACGGAGACCCAGTACTTC	CATSDGGTRKTETQYF
.	.	TRBV27	TRBJ2-3	TGTGCCAGCAGTTTATCTTTTACTCTCACAGATACGCAGTATTTT	CASSLSFTLTDTQYF
TRBD1	.	TRBV4-1	TRBJ2-3	TGCGCCAGCAGCCAAGGACGGGACAGAATCACAGATACGCAGTATTTT	CASSQGRDRITDTQYF
.	.	TRBV5-3	TRBJ1-1	TGTGCCAGCAGCACAGGGTGGACTGAAGCTTTCTTT	CASSTGWTEAFF
TRBD2	.	TRBV2	TRBJ2-1	TGTGCCAGCATGACCGGGACTAGCGGGGTGAATGAGCAGTTCTTC	CASMTGTSGVNEQFF
TRBD1	few	TRBV3-1	TRBJ2-7	TGTGCCAGCAGCCGAGTTCCGGGACAGGGTGTCTACGAGCAGTACTTC	CASSRVPGQGVYEQYF
TRBD2	.	TRBV18	TRBJ2-3	TGTGCCAGCTCACCACTGCGGGAGGCAGATACGCAGTATTTT	CASSPLREADTQYF
TRBD1	.	TRBV24-1	TRBJ2-3	TGTGCCACCAGTGATTTTGGAACAGGGGGCTCCACAGATACGCAGTATTTT	CATSDFGTGGSTDTQYF
.	.	TRBV6-2/TRBV6-3	TRBJ1-2	TGTGCCAGCAGACCCTCTACCTATGGCTACACCTTC	CASRPSTYGYTF
.	large	TRBV27	TRBJ1-2	TGTGCCAGCAGTACCTCAAATGAGTATGGCTACACCTTC	CASSTSNEYGYTF
.	.	TRBV5-4	TRBJ2-5	TGTGCCAGCAGTCTCCAGGGGGGGCAAGAGACCCAGTACTTC	CASSLQGGQETQYF
TRBD2	few	TRBV6-1	TRBJ2-5	TGTGCCGGTGCTGGCGGGGGAGACCAAGAGACCCAGTACTTC	CAGAGGGDQETQYF
.	.	TRBV7-8	TRBJ1-1	TGTGCCAGCAGCTTAGACACTGAAGCTTTCTTT	CASSLDTEAFF
TRBD1	.	TRBV7-2	TRBJ2-7	TGTGCCAGCAGCTTCGACAGGGGTCGCGAGCAGTACTTC	CASSFDRGREQYF
TRBD1	few	TRBV20-1	TRBJ1-5	TGCAGTGCTAGGGTGACAGGGGGCGATCAGCCCCAGCATTTT	CSARVTGGDQPQHF
.	.	TRBV6-1	TRBJ1-2	TGTGCCACAGACAGCCTGGGTAGCTATGGCTACACCTTC	CATDSLGSYGYTF
.	few	TRBV14	TRBJ1-3	TGTGCCAGCAGCCCCCACAAGGGATGGTCTGGAAACACCATATATTTT	CASSPHKGWSGNTIYF
.	.	TRBV6-1	TRBJ1-2	TGTGCCAGCCTTAGGGATAACTATGGCTACACCTTC	CASLRDNYGYTF
.	.	TRBV18	TRBJ1-5	TGTGCCAGCTCACCACCGGGGGGGACTAGCAATCAGCCCCAGCATTTT	CASSPPGGTSNQPQHF
TRBD2	once	TRBV24-1	TRBJ2-1	TGTGCCACCAGTGATCCCGCGGGAGTTGTCTACAATGAGCAGTTCTTC	CATSDPAGVVYNEQFF
TRBD2	.	TRBV7-2	TRBJ2-3	TGTGCCAGCAGCCCCTTGACTAGCGGGGGAAGTACGCAGTATTTT	CASSPLTSGGSTQYF
TRBD1	.	TRBV12-3/TRBV12-4	TRBJ1-3	TGTGCCAGCAGTCCAACGAGAGGGACAGGAGGAAACACCATATATTTT	CASSPTRGTGGNTIYF
.	.	TRBV7-3	TRBJ2-3	TGTGCCAGCAGCTTAGCGGGACCCACAGATACGCAGTATTTT	CASSLAGPTDTQYF
TRBD2	.	TRBV19	TRBJ2-7	TGTGCCAGTAAAAGCACTAGCGGGAGAAGCGAGCAGTACTTC	CASKSTSGRSEQYF
.	.	TRBV20-1	TRBJ2-5	TGCAGTGCCAAGGGGCCGTCCGAAGTCCAGTACTTC	CSAKGPSEVQYF
.	.	TRBV6-7	TRBJ1-1	TGTGCCAGCTCAGGGGATTGGCGTTTGAGGTTCACTGAAGCTTTCTTT	CASSGDWRLRFTEAFF
TRBD1	.	TRBV30	TRBJ2-4	TGTGCCTGGAATATAAGGGGGCCCAAAAACATTCAGTACTTC	CAWNIRGPKNIQYF
TRBD1	.	TRBV6-1	TRBJ1-2	TGTGCCAGCACTTCGGTCCCGGGACAGGGGAATGGCTACACCTTC	CASTSVPGQGNGYTF
.	.	TRBV28	TRBJ2-7	TGTGCCACCGGAGGGGACCAGCCCCCATACGAGCAGTACTTC	CATGGDQPPYEQYF
.	few	TRBV6-1	TRBJ1-6	TGTGCCAGCAGGGACAGCTCCTATAATTCACCCCTCCACTTT	CASRDSSYNSPLHF
.	.	TRBV20-1	TRBJ1-2	TGCAGTGCCACCCAGGGCGGAAGGTATGGCTACACCTTC	CSATQGGRYGYTF
.	few	TRBV7-2	TRBJ1-1	TGTGCCAGCAGCCCAGACAGGACCTCTATGAACACTGAAGCTTTCTTT	CASSPDRTSMNTEAFF
.	.	TRBV4-2	TRBJ1-3	TGTGCCAGCAGCCAAGATCATGTGGGGGCTGGAAACACCATATATTTT	CASSQDHVGAGNTIYF
TRBD2	few	TRBV7-2	TRBJ2-3	TGTGCCAGCAGCGGCGCTAGCGGGAGGTCAGATACGCAGTATTTT	CASSGASGRSDTQYF
.	few	TRBV7-2	TRBJ1-1	TGTGCCAGCAGCATTAGCCAAGGAGGGGGTAACACTGAAGCTTTCTTT	CASSISQGGGNTEAFF
TRBD1	.	TRBV20-1	TRBJ1-1	TGCAGTGCTAGAGATTTCAGGACAGGAGTCATGGCGGGCACTGAAGCTTTCTTT	CSARDFRTGVMAGTEAFF
TRBD1	few	TRBV7-9	TRBJ1-1	TGTGCCAGCAGCTCAACAGGGGGAGTGAACACTGAAGCTTTCTTT	CASSSTGGVNTEAFF
.	.	TRBV7-8	TRBJ2-2	TGTGCCAGCAGCTTGCAGGGGAATCGGGACACCGGGGAGCTGTTTTTT	CASSLQGNRDTGELFF
.	.	TRBV20-1	TRBJ1-1	TGCAGTGCTGTCCGGGAAGGCACTGAAGCTTTCTTT	CSAVREGTEAFF
.	few	TRBV4-2	TRBJ2-2	TGTGCCAGCAGCCAAGTGGCAGGGAACACCGGGGAGCTGTTTTTT	CASSQVAGNTGELFF